The clone carrying this TCR beta chain was observed a few times. Antigen unknown. One entry per CDR3 protein, called by TCRdb with MiXCR from the reads. The sample has 110,000 or so distinct CDR3 sequences, 30% to 35% seen once. This entry is derived from a study of T cell repertoires in cytomegalovirus infection. Study-wide points: Dominant in the ex vivo response were TCR beta clonotypes restricted by HLA-C and specific for CMV.

Germline lookup yields CDR1 MNHEY and CDR2 SVGEGT. Trimming removed 4 bases from V and 6 bases from J; junction bases left unmatched: 6. This CDR3 contains 14 residues. The receptor was derived from a human donor in good health (CMV status not recorded). Some clones in this sample may be carry-over from other donors' samples. The source was CD8+ T cells from cultured PBMCs, collected from culture after CMV antigen stimulation. J is TRBJ1-2 and V is TRBV6-2 or TRBV6-3; 9 nucleotides match TRBD1. The CDR3 is CASSSRDRVDGYTF. The CDR3 DNA is TGTGCCAGCAGTTCCCGGGACAGGGTAGATGGCTACACCTTC.